A selection of T cell receptor beta chains follows, all from one sample in a study of blood T cell repertoires in COVID-19. Repertoires were generated with immunoSEQ multiplex PCR, while TCRdb's copy carries only in-frame clones and drops some. The sample holds about 44,000 clones, roughly 88% seen once. Material for sequencing was peripheral blood. The receptors derive from a woman aged 40-49 years with acute or convalescent COVID-19. Each CDR3 is given with its conserved first and last residue. The D gene is left open where the match is weak. Some rows have no size entry. The others give once, few or many, or a class for an expanded clone.

>once|TRBV6-5|NA|TRBJ1-1
TGTGCCAGCATACCGGACTACACTGAAGCTTTCTTT
CASIPDYTEAFF
>once|TRBV2|TRBD2|TRBJ2-4
TGTGCCAGCAGCGATTTTAGCGGGGACATTCAGTACTTC
CASSDFSGDIQYF
>NA|TRBV28|NA|TRBJ2-4
TGTGCCAGCAGCAGAAGACTGGGAGGATTAGCCAAAAACATTCAGTACTTC
CASSRRLGGLAKNIQYF
>NA|TRBV5-5|NA|TRBJ2-5
TGTGCCAGCAGCTTGGTATCAGGTGACCAAGAGACCCAGTACTTC
CASSLVSGDQETQYF
>NA|TRBV10-3|NA|TRBJ2-7
TGTGCCATCAGCGATACGGCGGGGCTCCACGAGCAGTACTTC
CAISDTAGLHEQYF
>few|TRBV29-1|NA|TRBJ1-5
TGCAGCGTTGAAGTGGGAGATAATCAGCCCCAGCATTTT
CSVEVGDNQPQHF
>NA|TRBV28|NA|TRBJ1-3
TGTGCCAGCAGTTCCGGGATTGTCTCTGGAAACACCATATATTTT
CASSSGIVSGNTIYF
>NA|TRBV19|TRBD1|TRBJ1-3
TGTGCCAGTAACCAGGACAGGGCGCACTCTGGAAACACCATATATTTT
CASNQDRAHSGNTIYF
>NA|TRBV9|TRBD1|TRBJ2-2
TGTGCCAGCAGGGGACAGACAAACACCGGGGAGCTGTTTTTT
CASRGQTNTGELFF
>NA|TRBV30|TRBD1|TRBJ1-3
TGTGCCTGGGCTGGGCAGGGGGCGGTTGGAAACACCATATATTTT
CAWAGQGAVGNTIYF
>NA|TRBV7-3|TRBD1|TRBJ1-1
TGTGCCAGCAGCAAAGGGACAGGGACGTTTAAGAACACTGAAGCTTTCTTT
CASSKGTGTFKNTEAFF
>NA|TRBV7-9|NA|TRBJ1-2
TGTGCCAGCGATCAGAATGGCAGGGGTATCAAGGGCTACACCTTC
CASDQNGRGIKGYTF
>once|TRBV5-1|TRBD1|TRBJ2-7
TGCGCCAGCAGGCCCGGGACAGGGTTCGAGCAGTACTTC
CASRPGTGFEQYF
>NA|TRBV5-4|NA|TRBJ2-1
TGTGCCAGCAGCCTAGGGGGGGGGATCAATGAGCAGTTCTTC
CASSLGGGINEQFF
>NA|TRBV6-5|NA|TRBJ1-1
TGTGCCAGCAGTACAAACCCTCGGGGGAACACTGAAGCTTTCTTT
CASSTNPRGNTEAFF
>NA|TRBV28|NA|TRBJ1-5
TGTGCCAGCAGCCTCAGGGCCGTTCAGCCCCAGCATTTT
CASSLRAVQPQHF
>NA|TRBV4-3|NA|TRBJ1-5
TGCGCCAGCAGCCAAGATTATGGGGCCTTCGGAAATCAGCCCCAGCATTTT
CASSQDYGAFGNQPQHF
>NA|TRBV7-8|TRBD1|TRBJ1-5
TGTGCCAGCAGCTTAAGTCAGGGGGCACAGGTTCAGCCCCAGCATTTT
CASSLSQGAQVQPQHF
>NA|TRBV7-9|TRBD1|TRBJ1-2
TGTGCCAGCAGCGACCGGGGACAGCAAATTTATGGCTACACCTTC
CASSDRGQQIYGYTF
>NA|TRBV11-3|TRBD1|TRBJ2-3
TGTGCCAGCAGCCTTATGGGAGACCGGGACAGGGACACAGATACGCAGTATTTT
CASSLMGDRDRDTDTQYF
>NA|TRBV28|TRBD1|TRBJ1-2
TGTGCCAGCAGGCCGGGACAGACACATCAGAGGTATGGCTACACCTTC
CASRPGQTHQRYGYTF
>once|TRBV27|TRBD1|TRBJ2-3
TGTGCCAGCAGTACAGGGGGCGCAGATACGCAGTATTTT
CASSTGGADTQYF
>NA|TRBV30|NA|TRBJ1-2
TGTGCCTGGGGGCTGGGGTCAGGGTCCGATAACTATGGCTACACCTTC
CAWGLGSGSDNYGYTF
>NA|TRBV28|NA|TRBJ2-5
TGTGCCAGCAGTTTACGAGTCCAAGAGACCCAGTACTTC
CASSLRVQETQYF
>NA|TRBV10-1|TRBD2|TRBJ2-1
TGCGCCAGCAGTGAGAGTAGGGGACTAGGACCTACTGAGCAGTTCTTC
CASSESRGLGPTEQFF
>NA|TRBV5-4|TRBD1|TRBJ1-4
TGTGCCAGCAGCGCCCCCGGGACAGTAAATGAAAAACTGTTTTTT
CASSAPGTVNEKLFF
>NA|TRBV5-3|NA|TRBJ2-5
TGTGCCAGAAGCTGCTTGGGGGGCCAAGAGACCCAGTACTTC
CARSCLGGQETQYF
>NA|TRBV27|TRBD1|TRBJ2-1
TGTGCCAGCAGTCAGACAGGGGGCCGAGTAAATGAGCAGTTCTTC
CASSQTGGRVNEQFF
>NA|TRBV7-2|TRBD1|TRBJ2-7
TGTGCCAGCAGCTCACTGACCGGGACAGGGGCCTACGAGCAGTACTTC
CASSSLTGTGAYEQYF
>NA|TRBV7-3|NA|TRBJ2-1
TGTGCCAGCAGCCTCCGCGGGACCCCATACAATGAGCAGTTCTTC
CASSLRGTPYNEQFF
>once|TRBV7-6|TRBD1|TRBJ1-6
TGTGCCAGCAGCTCCCGGGACAGGGAATTTTTTTTGCTCGGCGGGGGTTCACCCCTCCACTTT
CASSSRDREFFLLGGGSPLHF
>NA|TRBV5-4|NA|TRBJ2-6
TGTGCCAGCAGCTCCGCAGGGGCTGGGGCCAACGTCCTGACTTTC
CASSSAGAGANVLTF
>NA|TRBV27|TRBD1|TRBJ2-7
TGTGCCAGCAGTACAAGCGGGACAGGGACCGAGCAGTACTTC
CASSTSGTGTEQYF
>few|TRBV13|TRBD2|TRBJ2-3
TGTGCCAGCAGCCCGACTAGCGGGGGGCCCGGCGCAGATACGCAGTATTTT
CASSPTSGGPGADTQYF
>NA|TRBV11-2|NA|TRBJ1-3
TGTGCCAGCAGCGAGCTCCCAGGGTCCCTCGGAAACACCATATATTTT
CASSELPGSLGNTIYF
>NA|TRBV10-2|NA|TRBJ1-6
TGCGCCAGCAGTCCCGGTGAGGAAGTCTCACCCCTCCACTTT
CASSPGEEVSPLHF
>NA|TRBV7-8|TRBD1|TRBJ2-5
TGTGCCAGCAGCCGACGACAGGGTGCGACCGAGACCCAGTACTTC
CASSRRQGATETQYF
>NA|TRBV18|TRBD1|TRBJ2-6
TGTGCCAGCTCACCAGGAACAGGGGCTGGGGCCAACGTCCTGACTTTC
CASSPGTGAGANVLTF
>once|TRBV24-1|TRBD2|TRBJ2-3
TGTGCCACCAGCTCTAGCGGGGGTTCGACAGATACGCAGTATTTT
CATSSSGGSTDTQYF
>few|TRBV19|TRBD1|TRBJ1-4
TGTGCCAGTAGTATTTCCGGACAGGGCGGAAAACTGTTTTTT
CASSISGQGGKLFF
>NA|TRBV19|TRBD2|TRBJ2-1
TGTGCCAGTAGTACCGGACTAGCGGGAGGGCGCTCCTACAATGAGCAGTTCTTC
CASSTGLAGGRSYNEQFF
>NA|TRBV28|NA|TRBJ1-5
TGTGCCAGCAGTTCCCCCCGTTTAGAACAGCCCCAGCATTTT
CASSSPRLEQPQHF
>NA|TRBV9|NA|TRBJ1-6
TGTGCCAGCAGCGTCCGTCCCAGCTCCTATAATTCACCCCTCCACTTT
CASSVRPSSYNSPLHF
>few|TRBV7-8|TRBD2|TRBJ2-1
TGTGCCAGCAGCTTAGAAGGTTCGGTTAGGCGACTAGCGGCCGGGGATGAGCAGTTCTTC
CASSLEGSVRRLAAGDEQFF
>NA|TRBV5-1|NA|TRBJ2-2
TGCGCCAGCAGCCCGTCGACTACGCCCGGGGAGCTGTTTTTT
CASSPSTTPGELFF